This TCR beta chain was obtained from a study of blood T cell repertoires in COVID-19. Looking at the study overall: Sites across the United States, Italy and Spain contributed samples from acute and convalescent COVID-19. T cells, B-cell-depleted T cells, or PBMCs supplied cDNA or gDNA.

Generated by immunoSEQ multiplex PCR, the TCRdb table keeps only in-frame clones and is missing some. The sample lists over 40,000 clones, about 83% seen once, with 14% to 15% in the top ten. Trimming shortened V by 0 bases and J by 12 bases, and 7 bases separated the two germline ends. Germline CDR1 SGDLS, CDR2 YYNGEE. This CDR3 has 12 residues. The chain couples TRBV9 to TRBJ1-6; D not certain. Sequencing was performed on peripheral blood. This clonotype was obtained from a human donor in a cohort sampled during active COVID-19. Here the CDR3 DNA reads TGTGCCAGCAGCGTAGAAAGAGGACCCCTCCACTTT. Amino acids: CASSVERGPLHF.